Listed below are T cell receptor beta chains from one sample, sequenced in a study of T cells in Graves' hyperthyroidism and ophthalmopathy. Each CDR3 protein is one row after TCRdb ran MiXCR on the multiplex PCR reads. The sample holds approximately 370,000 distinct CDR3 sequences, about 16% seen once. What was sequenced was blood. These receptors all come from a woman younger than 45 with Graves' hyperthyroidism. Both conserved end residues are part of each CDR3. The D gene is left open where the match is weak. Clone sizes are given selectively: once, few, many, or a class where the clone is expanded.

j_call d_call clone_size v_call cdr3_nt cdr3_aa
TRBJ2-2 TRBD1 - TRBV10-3 TGTGCCACCAGGACCGGGACAGGAGACACCGGGGAGCTGTTTTTT CATRTGTGDTGELFF
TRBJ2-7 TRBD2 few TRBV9 TGTGCCAGCAGCGTAGCTCCTAGCGGGGGATCCTACGAGCAGTACTTC CASSVAPSGGSYEQYF
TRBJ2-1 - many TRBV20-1 TGCAGTGCTAGGGTGGCGGGGGCTAATGAGCAGTTCTTC CSARVAGANEQFF
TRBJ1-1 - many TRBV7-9 TGTGCCAGCAGCTTTATCCCCCACGACGGGACTGAAGCTTTCTTT CASSFIPHDGTEAFF
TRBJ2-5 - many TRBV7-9 TGTGCCAGCAGCTTATCGCCCCTCCGTCACCCTAAAGAGACCCAGTACTTC CASSLSPLRHPKETQYF
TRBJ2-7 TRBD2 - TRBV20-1 TGCAGTGCTAGAGGCTTAGCGGGAGGCTCCTACGAGCAGTACTTC CSARGLAGGSYEQYF
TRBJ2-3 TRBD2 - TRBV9 TGTGCCAGCAGCGTAGGACTAGCGGATCGAAGGACAGATACGCAGTATTTT CASSVGLADRRTDTQYF
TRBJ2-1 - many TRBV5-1 TGCGCCAGCAGCCCGGACTCCAACTACAATGAGCAGTTCTTC CASSPDSNYNEQFF
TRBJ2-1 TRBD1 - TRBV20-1 TGCAGTGCTCGCCGGGACAGGGCGTTCGATGAGCAGTTCTTC CSARRDRAFDEQFF
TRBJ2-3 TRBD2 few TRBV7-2 TGTGCCAGCAGCCCTCACCCTAGCGGAGTAAGCACAGATACGCAGTATTTT CASSPHPSGVSTDTQYF
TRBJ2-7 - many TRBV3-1 TGTGCCAGCAGCGTGACCGGGACAAATACCTACGAGCAGTACTTC CASSVTGTNTYEQYF
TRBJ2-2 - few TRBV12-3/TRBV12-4 TGTGCCAGCAGTTTAGGGTCAGGGGTGAACACCGGGGAGCTGTTTTTT CASSLGSGVNTGELFF
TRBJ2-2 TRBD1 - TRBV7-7 TGTGCTAGCAGCGCCCAGAGACCGGGACAGGGGGCATTTACCGGGGAGCTGTTTTTT CASSAQRPGQGAFTGELFF
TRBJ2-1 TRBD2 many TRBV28 TGTGCCAGCAGCTGGGACAGGGGAGGACTAGCGGGAGGAGGCAATGAGCAGTTCTTC CASSWDRGGLAGGGNEQFF
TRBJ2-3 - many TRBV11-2 TGTGCCAGCAGCTTAGTGCGAAACACAGATACGCAGTATTTT CASSLVRNTDTQYF
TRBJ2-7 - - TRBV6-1 TGTGCCAGCACCGGGGGGACAATCTCCTACGAGCAGTACTTC CASTGGTISYEQYF
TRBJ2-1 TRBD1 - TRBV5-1 TGCGCCAGCAGCTCCGGGACAGGGGGGGTCAGCGAGCAGTTCTTC CASSSGTGGVSEQFF
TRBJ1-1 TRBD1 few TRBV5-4 TGTGCCAGCAGCCCGGGAAAAACAGGGGCGAACACTGAAGCTTTCTTT CASSPGKTGANTEAFF
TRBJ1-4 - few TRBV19 TGTGCCAGTAGTATCGGGGGAGGAGAAGAAAAACTGTTTTTT CASSIGGGEEKLFF
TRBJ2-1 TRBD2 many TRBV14 TGTGCCAGCAGCCCCTCGACTAGCGCGGGTTCCTACAATGAGCAGTTCTTC CASSPSTSAGSYNEQFF
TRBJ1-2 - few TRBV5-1 TGCGCCAGCAGCTTGTATGACAGTGGCTACACCTTC CASSLYDSGYTF
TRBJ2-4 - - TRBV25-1 TGTGCCAGCAGTGAGGGACCGCTGACCAAAAACATTCAGTACTTC CASSEGPLTKNIQYF
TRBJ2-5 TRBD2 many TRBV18 TGTGCCAGCTCACCACCGGATAGCGGGGGAAAGACCCAGTACTTC CASSPPDSGGKTQYF
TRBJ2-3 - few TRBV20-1 TGCAGTGCTAGAGATCTTCACGGGAGAAAATACACAGATACGCAGTATTTT CSARDLHGRKYTDTQYF
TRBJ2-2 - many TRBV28 TGTGCCAGCAGTGAAGCGACCGGGGAGCTGTTTTTT CASSEATGELFF
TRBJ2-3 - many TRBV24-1 TGTGCCACCAGTGATAAGACAGGCCAGAGCACAGATACGCAGTATTTT CATSDKTGQSTDTQYF
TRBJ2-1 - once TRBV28 TGTGCCAGCAGTTTATCGGGGACCGGGACAATCGATGAGCAGTTCTTC CASSLSGTGTIDEQFF
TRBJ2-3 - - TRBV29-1 TGCAGCGTTAGTGAGGGACTCGGCACAGATACGCAGTATTTT CSVSEGLGTDTQYF
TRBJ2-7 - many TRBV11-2 TGTGCCAGCAGCCAGCCATCCAGGAACGAGCAGTACTTC CASSQPSRNEQYF
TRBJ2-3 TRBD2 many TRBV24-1 TGTGCCACCAGTGATTCACGGACTAGCGGGAGTTCAGATACGCAGTATTTT CATSDSRTSGSSDTQYF
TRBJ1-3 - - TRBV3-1 TGTGCCAGCAGCCAAACAGGCTCTGGAAACACCATATATTTT CASSQTGSGNTIYF
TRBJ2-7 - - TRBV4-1 TGCGCCAGCAGCCAAGTTCGCGGACGGGACTCCTACGAGCAGTACTTC CASSQVRGRDSYEQYF
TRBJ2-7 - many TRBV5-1 TGCGCCAGCAGCTTAGGGGAACTCTACGAGCAGTACTTC CASSLGELYEQYF
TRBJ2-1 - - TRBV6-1 TGTGCCAGCAGTGAATCGATTACAGGGACCTACAATGAGCAGTTCTTC CASSESITGTYNEQFF
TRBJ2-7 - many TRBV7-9 TGTGCCAGCAGTTCCCGGGACCGAGCCTACGAGCAGTACTTC CASSSRDRAYEQYF
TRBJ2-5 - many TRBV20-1 TGCAGTGCTAGAGATGGACGTAAAGAGACCCAGTACTTC CSARDGRKETQYF
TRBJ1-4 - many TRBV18 TGTGCCAGCTCACCGGGAAGGGCTGAAAAACTGTTTTTT CASSPGRAEKLFF